The clone carrying this T cell receptor beta chain came up once. The sample originates from a study of blood T cell repertoires in COVID-19. Across the whole study: Sources were T cells, B-cell-depleted T cells, or PBMCs; the material itself was cDNA or gDNA.

Measured with immunoSEQ multiplex PCR; TCRdb has only the in-frame clones, and not every one. The sample includes tens of thousands of clones, 80% to 90% seen only once; the top ten take around 8.5%. The CDR3 is made up of 14 amino acids. CDR1 MNHNS and CDR2 SASEGT come from the germline V gene. V lost 3 bases and J lost 2; bases outside the gene matches: 3. This rearrangement joins TRBV6-1 to TRBJ2-5; 7 bases are a match to TRBD1. The sequence came from a man between 25 and 39 years old with active or convalescent COVID-19. The sample comprised peripheral blood. The CDR3 DNA reads as TGTGCCAGCAGTGACAGGGGGTCGCAAGAGACCCAGTACTTC. Translating gives CASSDRGSQETQYF.